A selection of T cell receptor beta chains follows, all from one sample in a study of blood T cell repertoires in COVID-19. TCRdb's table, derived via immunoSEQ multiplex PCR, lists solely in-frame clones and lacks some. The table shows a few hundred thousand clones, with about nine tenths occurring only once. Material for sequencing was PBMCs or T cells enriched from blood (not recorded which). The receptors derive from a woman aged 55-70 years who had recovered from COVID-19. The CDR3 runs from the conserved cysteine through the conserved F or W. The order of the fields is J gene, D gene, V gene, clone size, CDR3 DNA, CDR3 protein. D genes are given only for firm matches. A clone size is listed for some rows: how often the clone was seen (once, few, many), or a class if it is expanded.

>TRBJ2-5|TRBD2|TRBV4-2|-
TGTGCCAGCAGCCAAGGGGGAGCGGGGACGGGAGAGACCCAGTACTTC
CASSQGGAGTGETQYF
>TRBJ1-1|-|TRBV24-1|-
TGTGCCACCAGTGATACAGGGTTGGGGGAAGCTTTCTTT
CATSDTGLGEAFF
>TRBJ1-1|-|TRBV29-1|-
TGCAGCTGGGAGAGGACTGATGAAGCTTTCTTT
CSWERTDEAFF
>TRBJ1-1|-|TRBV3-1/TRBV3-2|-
TGTGCCAGCAGCCAAACACACAGGGCCCCTGAAGCTTTCTTT
CASSQTHRAPEAFF
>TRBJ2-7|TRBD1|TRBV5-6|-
TGTGCCAGCAGCTTGGCCGGACCGGGACAGAGGGAGTACGAGCAGTACTTC
CASSLAGPGQREYEQYF
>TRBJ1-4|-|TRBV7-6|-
TGTGCCAGCAGCTTAGTCGGGGCAACTAATGAAAAACTGTTTTTT
CASSLVGATNEKLFF
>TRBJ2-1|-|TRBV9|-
TGTGCCAGCAGTGAAAGGACAGACAAAAATGAGCAGTTCTTC
CASSERTDKNEQFF
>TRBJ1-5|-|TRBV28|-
TGTGCCAGCAGCCTCGGCAGGGGGCCCCAGCATTTT
CASSLGRGPQHF
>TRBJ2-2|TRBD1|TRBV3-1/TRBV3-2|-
TGTGCCAGCAGCCAAGGGGACAGGGGCTACACCGGGGAGCTGTTTTTT
CASSQGDRGYTGELFF
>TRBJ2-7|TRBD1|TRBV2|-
TGTGCCGGGGGGACAGGAACCTACGAGCAGTACTTC
CAGGTGTYEQYF
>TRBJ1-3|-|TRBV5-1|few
TGCGCCAGCAGCTTGGGAGTAGTCTCTGGAAACACCATATATTTT
CASSLGVVSGNTIYF
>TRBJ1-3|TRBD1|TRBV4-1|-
TGCGCCAGCAGCCTGGGGACAGGGGTGGGAAACACCATATATTTT
CASSLGTGVGNTIYF
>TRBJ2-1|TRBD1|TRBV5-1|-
TGCGCCAGCAGCTTGGAGACAGGGTACAATGAGCAGTTCTTC
CASSLETGYNEQFF
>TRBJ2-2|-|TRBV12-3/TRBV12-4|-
TGTGCCAGCAGTCGGCAGGGCACCGGGGAGCTGTTTTTT
CASSRQGTGELFF
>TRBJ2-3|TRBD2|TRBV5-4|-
TGTGCCAGCAGCTTGCGGTCTAGCGGGGGTACAGATACGCAGTATTTT
CASSLRSSGGTDTQYF
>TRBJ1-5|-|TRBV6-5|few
TGTGCCAGCAGCCCCGGCGGGAATAGCAATCAGCCCCAGCATTTT
CASSPGGNSNQPQHF
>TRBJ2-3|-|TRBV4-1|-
TGCGCCAGCAACAAGGATTGGGAGGGGGGCTCTAGCACAGATACGCAGTATTTT
CASNKDWEGGSSTDTQYF
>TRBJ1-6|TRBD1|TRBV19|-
TGTGCCAGTAGTATAGGGACAGGGAAGAATTCACCCCTCCACTTT
CASSIGTGKNSPLHF
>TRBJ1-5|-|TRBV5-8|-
TGTGCCAGCAGCCCCAGGGGAAAGCAGCCCCAGCATTTT
CASSPRGKQPQHF
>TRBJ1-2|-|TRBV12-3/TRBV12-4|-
TGTGCCAGCACCTCAACAGGGTTCTATGGCTACACCTTC
CASTSTGFYGYTF
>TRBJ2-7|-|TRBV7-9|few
TGTGCCAGCAGCTCGAACCGCGTTGGAGAGCACGAGCAGTACTTC
CASSSNRVGEHEQYF
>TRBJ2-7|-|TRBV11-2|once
TGTGCCAGCAGCTCAATTAGTAGGGGGGGTGACAGACGCTACGAGCAGTACTTC
CASSSISRGGDRRYEQYF
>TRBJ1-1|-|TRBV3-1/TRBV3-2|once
TGTGCCAGCAGCCAAGATCGGTTGGGGCAAGAAGCTTTCTTT
CASSQDRLGQEAFF
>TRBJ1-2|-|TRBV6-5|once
TGTGCCAGCATCCCGGGGGGGTTTGGTTATGGCTACACCTTC
CASIPGGFGYGYTF
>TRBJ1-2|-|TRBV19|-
TGTGCCAGTAGTATATCAGGGTTTGGCTACACCTTC
CASSISGFGYTF
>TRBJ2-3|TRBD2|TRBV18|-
TGTGCCAGCTCACCGTTACTAGCGGGACTCACAGATACGCAGTATTTT
CASSPLLAGLTDTQYF
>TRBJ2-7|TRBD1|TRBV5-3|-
TGTGCCAGAGCGGACAGGGAATCCTACGAGCAGTACTTC
CARADRESYEQYF
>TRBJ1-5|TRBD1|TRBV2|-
TGTGCCAGCAGTGGGCTAGGACAGGGAGGACAGCCCCAGCATTTT
CASSGLGQGGQPQHF
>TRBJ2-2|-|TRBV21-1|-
TGTGCCAGCAGCAATCCGGTCTCCCTCTTAGCGGGGAGGAGGAACACCGGGGAGCTGTTTTTT
CASSNPVSLLAGRRNTGELFF
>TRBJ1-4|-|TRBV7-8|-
TGTGCCAGCAGCTTTCGAGAGAGGGAAAAACTGTTTTTT
CASSFREREKLFF
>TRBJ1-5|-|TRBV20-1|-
TGCAGTGCTAGTCTCGGGGGGCGCGGAGAGCCCCAGCATTTT
CSASLGGRGEPQHF
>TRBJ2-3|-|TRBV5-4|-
TGTGCCAGCAGCTTGACGGCTAGTACCAGCACAGATACGCAGTATTTT
CASSLTASTSTDTQYF